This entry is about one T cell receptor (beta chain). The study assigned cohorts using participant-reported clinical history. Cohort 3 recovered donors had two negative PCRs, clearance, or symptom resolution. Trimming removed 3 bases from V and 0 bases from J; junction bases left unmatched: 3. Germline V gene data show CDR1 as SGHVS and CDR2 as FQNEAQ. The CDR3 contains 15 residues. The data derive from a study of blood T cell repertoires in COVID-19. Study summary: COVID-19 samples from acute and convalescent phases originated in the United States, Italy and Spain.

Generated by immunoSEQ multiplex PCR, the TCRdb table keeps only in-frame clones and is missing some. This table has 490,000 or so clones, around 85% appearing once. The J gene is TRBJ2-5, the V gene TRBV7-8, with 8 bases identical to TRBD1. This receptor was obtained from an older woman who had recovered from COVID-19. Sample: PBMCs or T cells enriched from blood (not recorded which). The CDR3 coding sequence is TGTGCCAGCAGCTTGGGACAGGCCTACCAAGAGACCCAGTACTTC. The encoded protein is CASSLGQAYQETQYF.